One sample yielded the 14 T cell receptor beta chains listed below, sequenced in a study of T cell changes during pregnancy in multiple sclerosis. Here immunoSEQ multiplex PCR was the method, and the copy in TCRdb shows in-frame clones only, minus some. The sample holds 40,000 or so clones, around 92% seen once. This material consisted of CD8+ T cells from peripheral blood mononuclear cells, taken before pregnancy. These TCRs come from a female donor with multiple sclerosis, enrolled in a pregnancy study.

The chain uses TRBV27 and TRBJ2-1, with D possibly matching TRBD2 (6 bases). The V and J ends lost 7 bases and 7 bases respectively, with 20 bases between them. CDR3 length equals 15 residues. In germline, CDR1 is MNHEY, CDR2 SMNVEV (reference sequence). This CDR3 is CASTTNPTSRNEQFF. CDR3 bases: TGTGCCAGCACCACAAACCCCACTAGCAGGAATGAGCAGTTCTTC.

The V and J genes are TRBV9 and TRBJ1-5; 7 bases line up with TRBD1. The CDR3 runs 14 residues. Trimming at V came to 6 bases and at J to 5 bases, leaving 8 bases not matched to a gene. From germline, CDR1 is SGDLS and CDR2 YYNGEE. In nucleotides, the CDR3 is TGTGCCAGCAACTCAGGGGGGAGGTATCAGCCCCAGCATTTT. Its translation: CASNSGGRYQPQHF.

In DNA, the CDR3 is TGTGCCAGCTCACTTACTAGCGGGAGCTCCTACAATGAGCAGTTCTTC. Translation gives CASSLTSGSSYNEQFF. The chain joins TRBV18 to TRBJ2-1, with 11 bases matching TRBD2. The J segment lost 0 bases and the V segment lost 4 bases, leaving 2 bases of the junction unmatched. The CDR3 is 16 amino acids. Germline V gene lookup returns CDR1 KGHSH and CDR2 LQKENI.

The chain has TRBV6-1 and TRBJ2-7, with 8 bases identical to TRBD1. With V trimmed by 5 bases and J by 4 bases, 10 bases remained unmatched. From germline, CDR1 is MNHNS and CDR2 SASEGT. CDR3 length equals 15 residues. For the CDR3, the DNA is TGTGCCAGCAGTTCAAACGACAGGGGCCGGTACGAGCAGTACTTC. As protein: CASSSNDRGRYEQYF.

The chain has TRBV2 and TRBJ1-1, with D perhaps matching TRBD1 (5 bases). Germline CDR1 SNHLY, CDR2 FYNNEI. Deletions cut 4 bases from V and 0 bases from J, with 6 bases between. The CDR3 is 13 amino acids. The CDR3 protein is CASSGTLNTEAFF. CDR3 nucleotide sequence: TGTGCCAGCAGTGGGACATTGAACACTGAAGCTTTCTTT.

The chain has TRBV7-6 and TRBJ2-3; TRBD2 agrees at 9 bases. V lost 2 bases and J lost 7; bases outside the gene matches: 16. CDR3 length: 18 amino acids. Germline CDR1 SGHVS, CDR2 FNYEAQ. CDR3 residues: CASSLSPPRREGLNTQYF. The CDR3 bases are TGTGCCAGCAGCTTATCCCCCCCCAGGCGGGAGGGCCTAAATACGCAGTATTTT.

The rearrangement links TRBV6-1 to TRBJ1-2, with a weak D call TRBD1 (6 bases). The CDR3 runs 12 residues. Trimming removed 8 bases from V and 8 bases from J, with 15 bases in between. The germline CDR1 and CDR2 sequences are MNHNS and SASEGT. DNA of the CDR3: TGTGCCAGCCTGACAGGAAGTTTGGGCTACACCTTC. Its translation: CASLTGSLGYTF.

The CDR3 sequence is CASSPLWTSWAYEQYF. CDR3 coding DNA: TGTGCCAGCAGTCCTCTTTGGACTAGCTGGGCCTACGAGCAGTACTTC. The genes are TRBV28 and TRBJ2-7, with 8 bases lining up with TRBD2. CDR1 and CDR2 (germline): MDHEN, SYDVKM. The CDR3 has 16 amino acids. Trimming at V came to 5 bases and at J to 2 bases, leaving 11 bases not matched to a gene.

V is TRBV7-9 and J is TRBJ1-5; no firm D call. The germline CDR1 and CDR2 sequences are SEHNR and FQNEAQ (reference sequence). The CDR3 spans 13 residues. V lost 1 base and J lost 4, with 5 bases in between. In DNA, the CDR3 is TGTGCCAGCAGCTTAGACAGAAATCAGCCCCAGCATTTT. This translates into CASSLDRNQPQHF.

The chain is built from TRBV10-2 and TRBJ1-3, with unresolved D. The germline CDR1 and CDR2 sequences are WSHSY and SAAADI. The CDR3 is 13 amino acids. V lost 2 bases and J lost 8, with 10 bases in between. CDR3 region: CASSEPSGDTIYF. CDR3 coding DNA: TGCGCCAGCAGTGAGCCTAGCGGAGACACCATATATTTT.

The J gene is TRBJ1-5, the V gene TRBV5-6; TRBD1 matches at 11 bases. The CDR3 extends over 15 amino acids. Trimming took 2 bases from V and 7 from J; bases not matched to a gene: 5. Germline CDR1 and CDR2: SGHDT and YYEEEE. This CDR3 reads CASSFGTGGTQPQHF. The CDR3 coding sequence is TGTGCCAGCAGCTTCGGGACAGGGGGGACGCAGCCCCAGCATTTT.

This clone was counted a few times. The CDR3 sequence is CATSVALAGVGDEQFF. CDR3 nucleotides: TGTGCCACCAGCGTTGCTTTAGCGGGAGTAGGAGATGAGCAGTTCTTC. This chain connects TRBV15 to TRBJ2-1, with 9 bases lining up with TRBD2. The V and J ends lost 5 bases and 8 bases, in that order; junction bases with no gene match: 13. CDR1 and CDR2 (germline): LNHNV, YYDKDF (reference sequence). This CDR3 comprises 16 residues. Drawing the rest from reference TRBV15 and TRBJ2-1, the complete variable domain is DAMVIQNPRYQVTQFGKPVTLSCSQTLNHNVMYWYQQKSSQAPKLLFHYYDKDFNNEADTPDNFQSRRPNTSFCFLDIRSPGLGDTAMYLCATSVALAGVGDEQFFGPGTRLTVL.

This clone was seen only a few times. The J gene is TRBJ1-5, the V gene TRBV6-1; 8 nucleotides line up with TRBD1. With 1 base clipped from V and 0 bases from J, the junction kept 8 bases outside the gene matches. This CDR3 comprises 18 residues. Germline V gene lookup returns CDR1 MNHNS and CDR2 SASEGT. In DNA, the CDR3 is TGTGCCAGCAGTGAAGTACAGGGGGGGGCATATAGCAATCAGCCCCAGCATTTT. It yields the protein CASSEVQGGAYSNQPQHF.

The chain is built from TRBV6-5 and TRBJ1-4, with 7 bases aligning to TRBD1. The length of the CDR3 is 14 residues. Trimming at V came to 5 bases and at J to 8 bases, leaving 8 bases not matched to a gene. The germline V gene encodes CDR1 MNHEY and CDR2 SVGAGI. The CDR3 region has the DNA TGTGCCAGCAGTGGTAAGGGGGCGAGAGAAAAACTGTTTTTT. This translates into CASSGKGAREKLFF.